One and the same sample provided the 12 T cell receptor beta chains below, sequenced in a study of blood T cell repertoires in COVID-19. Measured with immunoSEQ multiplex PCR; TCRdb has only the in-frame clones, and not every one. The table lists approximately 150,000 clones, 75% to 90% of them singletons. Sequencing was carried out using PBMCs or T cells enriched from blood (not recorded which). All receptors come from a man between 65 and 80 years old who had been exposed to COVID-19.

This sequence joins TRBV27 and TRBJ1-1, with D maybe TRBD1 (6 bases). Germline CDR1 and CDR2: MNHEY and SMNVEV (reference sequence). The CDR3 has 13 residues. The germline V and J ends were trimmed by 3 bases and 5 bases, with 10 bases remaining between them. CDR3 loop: CASSFRGRTEAFF. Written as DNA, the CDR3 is TGTGCCAGCAGTTTCAGGGGTCGAACTGAAGCTTTCTTT.

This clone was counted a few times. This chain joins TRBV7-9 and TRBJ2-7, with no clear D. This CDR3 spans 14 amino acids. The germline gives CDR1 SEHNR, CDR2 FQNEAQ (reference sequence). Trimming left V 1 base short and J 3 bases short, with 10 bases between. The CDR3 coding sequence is TGTGCCAGCAGCTTAGGCGGCAGCATCTACGAGCAGTACTTC. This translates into CASSLGGSIYEQYF.

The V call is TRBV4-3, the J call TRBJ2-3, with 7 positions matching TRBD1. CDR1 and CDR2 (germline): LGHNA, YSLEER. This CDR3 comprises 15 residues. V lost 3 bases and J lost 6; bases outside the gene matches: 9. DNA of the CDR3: TGCGCCAGCAGCCAGGGAGTACAGGGGTCGGATACGCAGTATTTT. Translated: CASSQGVQGSDTQYF.

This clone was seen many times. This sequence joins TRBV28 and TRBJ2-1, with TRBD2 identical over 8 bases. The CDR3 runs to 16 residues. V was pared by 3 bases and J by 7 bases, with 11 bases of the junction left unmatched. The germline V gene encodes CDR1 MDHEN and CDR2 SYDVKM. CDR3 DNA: TGTGCCAGCAGTTTTGTAGTCGGGGGGGTAAATAATGAGCAGTTCTTC. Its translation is CASSFVVGGVNNEQFF. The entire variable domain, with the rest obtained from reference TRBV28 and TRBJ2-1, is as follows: DVKVTQSSRYLVKRTGEKVFLECVQDMDHENMFWYRQDPGLGLRLIYFSYDVKMKEKGDIPEGYSVSREKKERFSLILESASTNQTSMYLCASSFVVGGVNNEQFFGPGTRLTVL.

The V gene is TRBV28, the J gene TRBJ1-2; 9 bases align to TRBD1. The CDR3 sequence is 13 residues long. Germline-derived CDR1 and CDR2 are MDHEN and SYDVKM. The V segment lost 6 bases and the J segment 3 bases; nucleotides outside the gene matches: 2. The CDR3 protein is CASSGQGYYGYTF. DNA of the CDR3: TGTGCCAGCAGCGGACAGGGGTACTATGGCTACACCTTC.

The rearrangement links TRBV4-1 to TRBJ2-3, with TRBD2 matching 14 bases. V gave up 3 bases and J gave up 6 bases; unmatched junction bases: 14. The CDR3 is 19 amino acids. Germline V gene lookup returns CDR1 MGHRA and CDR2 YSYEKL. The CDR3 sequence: CASSQTSGRATTSLDTQYF. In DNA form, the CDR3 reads TGCGCCAGCAGCCAGACTAGCGGGAGGGCTACGACCAGCTTGGATACGCAGTATTTT.

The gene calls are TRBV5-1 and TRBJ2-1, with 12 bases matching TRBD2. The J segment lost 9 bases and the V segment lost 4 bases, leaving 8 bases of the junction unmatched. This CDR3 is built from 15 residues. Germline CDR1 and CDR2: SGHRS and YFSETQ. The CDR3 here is CASSEGLAGRGEQFF. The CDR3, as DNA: TGCGCCAGCAGCGAAGGACTAGCGGGGAGGGGTGAGCAGTTCTTC.

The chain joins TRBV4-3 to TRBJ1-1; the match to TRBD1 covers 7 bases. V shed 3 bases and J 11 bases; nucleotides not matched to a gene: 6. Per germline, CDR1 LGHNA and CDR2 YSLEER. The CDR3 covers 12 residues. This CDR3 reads CASSQRTGSAFF. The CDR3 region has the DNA TGCGCCAGCAGCCAGCGGACAGGAAGCGCTTTCTTT.

The CDR3 DNA sequence: TGTGCCAGCAGCTCCCGGGGGACAGGGGGCGATCGCTATGGCTACACCTTC. Translating it yields CASSSRGTGGDRYGYTF. The V and J genes are TRBV7-8 and TRBJ1-2; TRBD1 matches 12 bases. From germline, CDR1 is SGHVS and CDR2 FQNEAQ. V lost 4 bases and J lost 4; bases outside the gene matches: 10. The CDR3 totals 17 residues.

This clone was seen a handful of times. As DNA, the CDR3 is TGTGCCAGCAGCTTGGGAGGTTTCTCTGGAAACACCATATATTTT. Protein product: CASSLGGFSGNTIYF. This chain uses TRBV5-5 with TRBJ1-3; D uncertain. V dropped 0 bases and J dropped 0 bases, with 7 bases sitting between them. The CDR3 spans 15 residues. Germline V gives CDR1 SGHKS, CDR2 YYEKEE (reference sequence). Full variable domain (missing parts from reference TRBV5-5 and TRBJ1-3): DAGVTQSPTHLIKTRGQQVTLRCSPISGHKSVSWYQQVLGQGPQFIFQYYEKEERGRGNFPDRFSARQFPNYSSELNVNALLLGDSALYLCASSLGGFSGNTIYFGEGSWLTVV.

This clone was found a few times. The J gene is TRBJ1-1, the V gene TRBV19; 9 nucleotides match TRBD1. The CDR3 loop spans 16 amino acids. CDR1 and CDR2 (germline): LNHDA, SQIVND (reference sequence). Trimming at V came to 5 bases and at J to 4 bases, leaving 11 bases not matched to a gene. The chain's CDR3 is CASSPGQGRRFTEAFF. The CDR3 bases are TGTGCCAGTAGTCCGGGACAGGGTAGGAGATTCACTGAAGCTTTCTTT.

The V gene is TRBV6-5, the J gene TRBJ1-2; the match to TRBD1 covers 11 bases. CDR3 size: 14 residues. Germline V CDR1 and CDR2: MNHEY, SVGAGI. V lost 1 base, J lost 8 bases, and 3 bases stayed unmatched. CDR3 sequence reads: CASSYLGTGGGYTF. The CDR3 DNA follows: TGTGCCAGCAGTTACTTAGGGACAGGGGGAGGCTACACCTTC.